This is a list of T cell receptor beta chains from one sample in a study of cytomegalovirus exposure and HLA in healthy donors. Assay used: immunoSEQ multiplex PCR; TCRdb lists only in-frame clones, some missing. The sample lists approximately 110,000 clones; 77% were seen once. Material for sequencing was PBMCs. These TCRs come from a woman aged 40 to 50 in good health and CMV-seropositive. The CDR3 runs from the conserved cysteine through the conserved F or W.

J gene: TRBJ2-7; V gene: TRBV7-5; CDR3 protein: CVRSSTPDRTSSYEQYF
J gene: TRBJ2-3; V gene: TRBV5-1; CDR3 protein: CASSSFLLAGITDTQYF
J gene: TRBJ2-3; V gene: TRBV6-1; CDR3 protein: CASSMGGPTDTQYF
J gene: TRBJ2-7; V gene: TRBV6-5; CDR3 protein: CATTRGGTYEQYF
J gene: TRBJ1-2; V gene: TRBV27; CDR3 protein: CASSSQQGGYTF
J gene: TRBJ2-7; V gene: TRBV2; CDR3 protein: CASSEIGRVQEQYF
J gene: TRBJ2-3; V gene: TRBV9; CDR3 protein: CASSVSASRGVTDTQYF
J gene: TRBJ2-3; V gene: TRBV5-1; CDR3 protein: CASSSGGPTDTQYF
J gene: TRBJ2-6; V gene: TRBV5-1; CDR3 protein: CASSLGQFSGANVLTF
J gene: TRBJ1-2; V gene: TRBV29-1; CDR3 protein: CSVEGEEGGYGYTF
J gene: TRBJ1-3; V gene: TRBV9; CDR3 protein: CASSTTGSGNTIYF
J gene: TRBJ2-2; V gene: TRBV19; CDR3 protein: CASSLPRLAGGYGELFF
J gene: TRBJ2-7; V gene: TRBV2; CDR3 protein: CASSFGLAASYEQYF
J gene: TRBJ2-3; V gene: TRBV19; CDR3 protein: CASGTGDTQYF
J gene: TRBJ1-1; V gene: TRBV2; CDR3 protein: CASKGAGNTEAFF
J gene: TRBJ1-5; V gene: TRBV19; CDR3 protein: CASSIHRRDQPQHF
J gene: TRBJ1-2; V gene: TRBV6-6; CDR3 protein: CASSYSIQAGYTF
J gene: TRBJ2-5; V gene: TRBV5-4; CDR3 protein: CASSFEMTGKETQYF
J gene: TRBJ2-3; V gene: TRBV6-1; CDR3 protein: CASSEEVRNTDTQYF
J gene: TRBJ2-1; V gene: TRBV2; CDR3 protein: CASSERGSSYNEQFF
J gene: TRBJ2-7; V gene: TRBV11-2; CDR3 protein: CASSVDRVRNEQCF
J gene: TRBJ2-7; V gene: TRBV4-1; CDR3 protein: CASSRGQTYEQYF